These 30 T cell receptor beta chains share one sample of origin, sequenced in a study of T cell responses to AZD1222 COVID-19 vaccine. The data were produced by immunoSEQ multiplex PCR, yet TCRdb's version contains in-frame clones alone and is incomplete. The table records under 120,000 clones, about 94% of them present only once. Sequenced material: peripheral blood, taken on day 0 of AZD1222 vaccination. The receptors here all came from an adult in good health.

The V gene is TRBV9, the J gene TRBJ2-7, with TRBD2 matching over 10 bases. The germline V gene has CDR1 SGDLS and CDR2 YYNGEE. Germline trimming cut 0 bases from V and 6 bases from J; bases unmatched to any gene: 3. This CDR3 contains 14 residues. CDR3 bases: TGTGCCAGCAGCGTAGGTCTAGCGGGAGCCGAGCAGTACTTC. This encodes CASSVGLAGAEQYF.

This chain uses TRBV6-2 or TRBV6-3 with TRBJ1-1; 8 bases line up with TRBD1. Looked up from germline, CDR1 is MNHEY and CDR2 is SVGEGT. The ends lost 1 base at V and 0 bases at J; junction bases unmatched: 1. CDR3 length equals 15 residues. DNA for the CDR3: TGTGCCAGCAGTTACTTGACAGGGGTGAACACTGAAGCTTTCTTT. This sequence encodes CASSYLTGVNTEAFF.

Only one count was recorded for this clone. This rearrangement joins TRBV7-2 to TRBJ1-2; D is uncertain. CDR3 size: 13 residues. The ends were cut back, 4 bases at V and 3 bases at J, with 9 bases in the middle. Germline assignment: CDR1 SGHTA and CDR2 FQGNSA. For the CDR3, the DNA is TGTGCCAGCAGCTCAGCAACAGACTATGGCTACACCTTC. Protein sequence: CASSSATDYGYTF.

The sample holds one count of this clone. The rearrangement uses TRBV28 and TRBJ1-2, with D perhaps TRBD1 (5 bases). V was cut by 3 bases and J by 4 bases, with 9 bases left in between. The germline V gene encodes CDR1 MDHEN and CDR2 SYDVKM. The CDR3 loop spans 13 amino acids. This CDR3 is CASSLPGTYGYTF. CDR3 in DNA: TGTGCCAGCAGTTTGCCAGGGACCTATGGCTACACCTTC.

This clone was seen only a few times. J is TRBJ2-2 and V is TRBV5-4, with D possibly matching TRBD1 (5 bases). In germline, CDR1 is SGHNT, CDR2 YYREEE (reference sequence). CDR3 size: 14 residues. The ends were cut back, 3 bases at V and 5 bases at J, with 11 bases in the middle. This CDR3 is CASSSLQATGELFF. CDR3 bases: TGTGCCAGCAGCTCATTACAGGCGACCGGGGAGCTGTTTTTT.

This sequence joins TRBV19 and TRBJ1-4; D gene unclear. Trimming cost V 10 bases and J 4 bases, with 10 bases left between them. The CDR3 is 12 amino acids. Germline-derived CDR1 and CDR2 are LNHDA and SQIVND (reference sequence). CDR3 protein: CATSNSNEKLFF. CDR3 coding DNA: TGTGCCACCTCTAATAGTAATGAAAAACTGTTTTTT.

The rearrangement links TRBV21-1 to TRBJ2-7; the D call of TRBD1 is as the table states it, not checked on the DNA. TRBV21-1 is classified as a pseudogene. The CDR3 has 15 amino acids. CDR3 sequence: CASRERGQGVYEQYF. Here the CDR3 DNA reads TGTGCCAGCAGAGAGAGGGGACAGGGGGTATATGAGCAGTACTTC.

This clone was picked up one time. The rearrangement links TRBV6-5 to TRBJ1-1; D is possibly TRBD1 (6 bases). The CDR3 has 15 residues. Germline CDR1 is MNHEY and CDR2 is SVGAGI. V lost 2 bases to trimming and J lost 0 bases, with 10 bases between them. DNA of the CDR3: TGTGCCAGCAGTTACAGGGACACCTTGAACACTGAAGCTTTCTTT. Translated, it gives CASSYRDTLNTEAFF.

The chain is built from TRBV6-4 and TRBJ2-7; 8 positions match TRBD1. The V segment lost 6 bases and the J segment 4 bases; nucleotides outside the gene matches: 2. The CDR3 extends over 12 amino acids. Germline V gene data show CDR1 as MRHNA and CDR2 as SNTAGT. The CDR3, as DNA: TGTGCCAGCAGGACAGGGGAATACGAGCAGTACTTC. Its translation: CASRTGEYEQYF.

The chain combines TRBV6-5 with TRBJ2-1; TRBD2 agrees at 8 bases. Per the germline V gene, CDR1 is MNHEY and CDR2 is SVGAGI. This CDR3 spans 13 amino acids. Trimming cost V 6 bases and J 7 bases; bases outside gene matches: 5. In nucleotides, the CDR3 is TGTGCCAGCAGCGGGGGGGCCGTTAATGAGCAGTTCTTC. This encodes CASSGGAVNEQFF.

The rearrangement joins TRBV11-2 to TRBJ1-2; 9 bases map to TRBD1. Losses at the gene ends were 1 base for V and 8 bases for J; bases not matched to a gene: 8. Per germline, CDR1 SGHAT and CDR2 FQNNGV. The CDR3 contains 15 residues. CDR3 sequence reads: CASSLGDRARFGYTF. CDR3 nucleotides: TGTGCCAGCAGCTTAGGGGACAGGGCCCGGTTCGGCTACACCTTC.

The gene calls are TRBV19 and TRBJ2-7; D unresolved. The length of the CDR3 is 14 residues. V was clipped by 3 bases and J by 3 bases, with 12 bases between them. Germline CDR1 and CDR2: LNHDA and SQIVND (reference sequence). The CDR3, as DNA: TGTGCCAGTAGTATTGGGCGCGGAAACTACGAGCAGTACTTC. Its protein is CASSIGRGNYEQYF.

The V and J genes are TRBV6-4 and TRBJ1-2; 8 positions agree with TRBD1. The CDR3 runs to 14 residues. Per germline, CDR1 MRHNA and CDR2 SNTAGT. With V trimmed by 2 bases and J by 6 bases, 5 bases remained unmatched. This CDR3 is CASSDGQGADGYTF. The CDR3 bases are TGTGCCAGCAGTGACGGGCAGGGGGCTGATGGCTACACCTTC.

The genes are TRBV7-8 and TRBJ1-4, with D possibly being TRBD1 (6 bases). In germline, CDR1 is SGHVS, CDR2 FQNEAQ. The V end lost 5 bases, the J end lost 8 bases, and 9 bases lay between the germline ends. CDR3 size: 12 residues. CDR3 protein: CASSEGGEKLFF. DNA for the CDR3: TGTGCCAGCAGCGAAGGGGGGGAAAAACTGTTTTTT. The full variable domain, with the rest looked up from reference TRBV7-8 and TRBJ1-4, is GAGVSQSPRYKVAKRGQDVALRCDPISGHVSLFWYQQALGQGPEFLTYFQNEAQLDKSGLPSDRFFAERPEGSVSTLKIQRTQQEDSAVYLCASSEGGEKLFFGSGTQLSVL.

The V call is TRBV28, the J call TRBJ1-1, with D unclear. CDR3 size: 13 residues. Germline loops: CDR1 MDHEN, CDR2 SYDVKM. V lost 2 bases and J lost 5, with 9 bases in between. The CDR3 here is CASSLRERTEAFF. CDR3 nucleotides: TGTGCCAGCAGTTTAAGGGAAAGAACTGAAGCTTTCTTT.

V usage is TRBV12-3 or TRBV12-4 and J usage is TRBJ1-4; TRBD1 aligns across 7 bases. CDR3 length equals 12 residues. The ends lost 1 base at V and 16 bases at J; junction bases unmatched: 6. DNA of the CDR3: TGTGCCAGCAGTTTAGGGCAGGGACAGAGGTTTTTT. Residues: CASSLGQGQRFF.

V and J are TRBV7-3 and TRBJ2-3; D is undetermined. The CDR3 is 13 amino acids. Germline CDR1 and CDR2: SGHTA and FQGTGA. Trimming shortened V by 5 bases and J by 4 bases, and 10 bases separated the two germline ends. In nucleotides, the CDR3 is TGTGCCAGCAGCCCCGGGCCTTCAGATACGCAGTATTTT. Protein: CASSPGPSDTQYF.

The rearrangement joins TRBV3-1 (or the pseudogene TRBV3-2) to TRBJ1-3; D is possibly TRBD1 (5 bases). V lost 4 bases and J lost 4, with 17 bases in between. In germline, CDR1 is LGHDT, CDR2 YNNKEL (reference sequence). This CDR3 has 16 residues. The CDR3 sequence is CASSRMGPTAGNTIYF. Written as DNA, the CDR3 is TGTGCCAGCAGCCGTATGGGACCCACCGCAGGAAACACCATATATTTT.

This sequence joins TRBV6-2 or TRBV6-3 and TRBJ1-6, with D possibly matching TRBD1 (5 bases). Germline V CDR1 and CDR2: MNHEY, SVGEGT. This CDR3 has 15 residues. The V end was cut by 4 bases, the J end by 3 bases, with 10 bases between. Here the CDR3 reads CASSFMDIYNSPLHF. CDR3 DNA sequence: TGTGCCAGCAGTTTTATGGACATCTATAATTCACCCCTCCACTTT.

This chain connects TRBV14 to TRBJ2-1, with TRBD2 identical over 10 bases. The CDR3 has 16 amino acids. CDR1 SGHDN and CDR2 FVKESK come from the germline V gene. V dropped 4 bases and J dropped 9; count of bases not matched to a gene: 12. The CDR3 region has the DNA TGTGCCAGCAGCCTGATAGCGGGGGGATTTCGGGGTGAGCAGTTCTTC. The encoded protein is CASSLIAGGFRGEQFF.

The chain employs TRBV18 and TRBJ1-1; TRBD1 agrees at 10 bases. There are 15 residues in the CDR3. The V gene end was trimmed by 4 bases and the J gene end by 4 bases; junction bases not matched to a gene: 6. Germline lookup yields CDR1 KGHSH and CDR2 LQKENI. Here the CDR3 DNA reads TGTGCCAGCTCACTAGAGACAGGGGGCTTCACTGAAGCTTTCTTT. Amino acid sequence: CASSLETGGFTEAFF. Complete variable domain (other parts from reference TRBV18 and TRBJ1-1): NAGVMQNPRHLVRRRGQEARLRCSPMKGHSHVYWYRQLPEEGLKFMVYLQKENIIDESGMPKERFSAEFPKEGPSILRIQQVVRGDSAAYFCASSLETGGFTEAFFGQGTRLTVV.

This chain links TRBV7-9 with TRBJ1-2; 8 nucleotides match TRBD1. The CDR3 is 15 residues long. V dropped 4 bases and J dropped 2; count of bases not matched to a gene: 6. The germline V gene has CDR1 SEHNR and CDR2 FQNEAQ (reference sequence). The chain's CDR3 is CASSYDRGGNYGYTF. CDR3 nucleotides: TGTGCCAGCAGCTACGACAGGGGTGGCAACTATGGCTACACCTTC.

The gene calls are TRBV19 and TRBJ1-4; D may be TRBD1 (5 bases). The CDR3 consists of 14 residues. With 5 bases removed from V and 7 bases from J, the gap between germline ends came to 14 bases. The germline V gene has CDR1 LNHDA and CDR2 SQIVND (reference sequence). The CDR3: CASSGTLISEKLFF. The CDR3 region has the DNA TGTGCCAGTAGTGGGACGCTTATAAGTGAAAAACTGTTTTTT.

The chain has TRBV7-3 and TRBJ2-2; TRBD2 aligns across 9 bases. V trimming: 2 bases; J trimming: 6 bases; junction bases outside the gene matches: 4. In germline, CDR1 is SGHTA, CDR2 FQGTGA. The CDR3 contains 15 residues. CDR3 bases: TGTGCCAGCAGCTTAGATAGCGGGAGCGCCGGGGAGCTGTTTTTT. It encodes CASSLDSGSAGELFF.

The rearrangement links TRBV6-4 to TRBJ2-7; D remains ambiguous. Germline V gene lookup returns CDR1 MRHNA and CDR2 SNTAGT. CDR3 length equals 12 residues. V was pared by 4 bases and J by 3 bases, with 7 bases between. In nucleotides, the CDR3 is TGTGCCAGCAGTGTTGACCACTACGAGCAGTACTTC. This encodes CASSVDHYEQYF.

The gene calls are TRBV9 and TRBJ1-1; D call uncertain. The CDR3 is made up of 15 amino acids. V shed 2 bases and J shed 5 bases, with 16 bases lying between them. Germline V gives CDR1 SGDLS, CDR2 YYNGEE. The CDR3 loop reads CASSVQSGPRTEAFF. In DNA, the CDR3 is TGTGCCAGCAGCGTGCAATCCGGGCCGCGGACTGAAGCTTTCTTT.

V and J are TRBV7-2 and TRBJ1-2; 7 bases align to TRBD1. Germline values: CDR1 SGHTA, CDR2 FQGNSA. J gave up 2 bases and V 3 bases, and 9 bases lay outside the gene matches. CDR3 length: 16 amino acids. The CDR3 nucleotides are TGTGCCAGCAGCTTGCTGGGGAGGGGGCTCAACTATGGCTACACCTTC. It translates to CASSLLGRGLNYGYTF. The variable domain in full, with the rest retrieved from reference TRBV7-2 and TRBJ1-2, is GAGVSQSPSNKVTEKGKDVELRCDPISGHTALYWYRQSLGQGLEFLIYFQGNSAPDKSGLPSDRFSAERTGGSVSTLTIQRTQQEDSAVYLCASSLLGRGLNYGYTFGSGTRLTVV.

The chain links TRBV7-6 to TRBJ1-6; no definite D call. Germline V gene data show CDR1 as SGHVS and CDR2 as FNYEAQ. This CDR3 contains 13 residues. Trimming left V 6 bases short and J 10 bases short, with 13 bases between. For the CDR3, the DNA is TGTGCCAGCAGGGAGGGTCTCCTATCACCCCTCCACTTT. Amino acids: CASREGLLSPLHF.

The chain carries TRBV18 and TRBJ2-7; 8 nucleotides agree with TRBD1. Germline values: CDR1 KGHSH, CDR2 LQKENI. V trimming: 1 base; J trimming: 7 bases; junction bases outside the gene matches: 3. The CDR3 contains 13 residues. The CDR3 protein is CASSPRTGWEQYF. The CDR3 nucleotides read TGTGCCAGCTCACCACGGACAGGGTGGGAGCAGTACTTC. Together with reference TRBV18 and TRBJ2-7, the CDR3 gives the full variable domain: NAGVMQNPRHLVRRRGQEARLRCSPMKGHSHVYWYRQLPEEGLKFMVYLQKENIIDESGMPKERFSAEFPKEGPSILRIQQVVRGDSAAYFCASSPRTGWEQYFGPGTRLTVT.

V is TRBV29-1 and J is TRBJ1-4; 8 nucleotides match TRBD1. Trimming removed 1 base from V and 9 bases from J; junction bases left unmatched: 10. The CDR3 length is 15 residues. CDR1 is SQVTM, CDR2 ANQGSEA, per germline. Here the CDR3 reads CSVEAPGQGSKKLFF. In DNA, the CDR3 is TGCAGCGTTGAAGCCCCCGGACAGGGCTCTAAAAAACTGTTTTTT.